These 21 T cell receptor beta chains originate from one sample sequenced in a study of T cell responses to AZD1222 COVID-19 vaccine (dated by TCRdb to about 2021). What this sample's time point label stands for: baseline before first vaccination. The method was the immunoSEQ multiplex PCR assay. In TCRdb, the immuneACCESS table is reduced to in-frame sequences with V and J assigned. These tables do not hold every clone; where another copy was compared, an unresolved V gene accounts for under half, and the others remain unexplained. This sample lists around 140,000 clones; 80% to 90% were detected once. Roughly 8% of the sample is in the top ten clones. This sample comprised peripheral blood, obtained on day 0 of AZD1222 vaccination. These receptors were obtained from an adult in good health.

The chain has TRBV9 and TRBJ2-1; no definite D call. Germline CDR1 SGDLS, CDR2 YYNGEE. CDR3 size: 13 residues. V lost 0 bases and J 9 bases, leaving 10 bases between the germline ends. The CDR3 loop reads CASSVGPAAEQFF. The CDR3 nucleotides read TGTGCCAGCAGCGTAGGACCGGCCGCTGAGCAGTTCTTC.

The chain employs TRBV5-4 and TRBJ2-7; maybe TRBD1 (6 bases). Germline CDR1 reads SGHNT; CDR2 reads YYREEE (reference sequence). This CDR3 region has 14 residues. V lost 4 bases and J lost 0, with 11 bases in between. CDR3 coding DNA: TGTGCCAGCAGCCTCGGGACAAGCTCCTACGAGCAGTACTTC. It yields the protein CASSLGTSSYEQYF. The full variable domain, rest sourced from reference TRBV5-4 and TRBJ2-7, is ETGVTQSPTHLIKTRGQQVTLRCSSQSGHNTVSWYQQALGQGPQFIFQYYREEENGRGNFPPRFSGLQFPNYSSELNVNALELDDSALYLCASSLGTSSYEQYFGPGTRLTVT.

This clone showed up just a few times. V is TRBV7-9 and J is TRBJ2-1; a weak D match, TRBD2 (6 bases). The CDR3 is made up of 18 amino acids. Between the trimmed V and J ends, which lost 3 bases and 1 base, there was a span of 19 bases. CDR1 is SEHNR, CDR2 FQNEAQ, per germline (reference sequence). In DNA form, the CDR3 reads TGTGCCAGCAGCTTTGATCCTCTTAGCGGAACATCCTACAATGAGCAGTTCTTC. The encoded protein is CASSFDPLSGTSYNEQFF.

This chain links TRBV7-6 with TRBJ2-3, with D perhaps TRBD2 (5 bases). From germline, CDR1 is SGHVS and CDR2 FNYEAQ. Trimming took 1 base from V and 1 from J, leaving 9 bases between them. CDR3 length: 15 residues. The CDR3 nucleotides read TGTGCCAGCAGCTTAGGTCCAGCGGGCACAGATACGCAGTATTTT. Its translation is CASSLGPAGTDTQYF.

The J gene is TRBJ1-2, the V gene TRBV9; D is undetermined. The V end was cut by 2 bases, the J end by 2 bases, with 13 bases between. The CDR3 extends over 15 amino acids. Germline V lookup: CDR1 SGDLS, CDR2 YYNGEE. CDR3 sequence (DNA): TGTGCCAGCAGCGTGGGTTGGACGGCGAACTATGGCTACACCTTC. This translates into CASSVGWTANYGYTF.

The CDR3 here is CASAGTAASGNTIYF. The DNA of the CDR3 is TGCGCCAGCGCTGGGACGGCGGCCTCTGGAAACACCATATATTTT. The chain combines TRBV5-1 with TRBJ1-3, with TRBD1 as a possible D gene (5 bases). In germline, CDR1 is SGHRS, CDR2 YFSETQ. This CDR3 spans 15 amino acids. Trimming removed 7 bases from V and 0 bases from J, with 14 bases in between.

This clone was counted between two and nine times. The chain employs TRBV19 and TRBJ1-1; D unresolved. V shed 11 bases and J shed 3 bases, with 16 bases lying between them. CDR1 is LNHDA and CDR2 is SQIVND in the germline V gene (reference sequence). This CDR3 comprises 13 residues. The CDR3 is CASEGPSHTEAFF. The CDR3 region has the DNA TGTGCCTCCGAGGGTCCTTCACACACTGAAGCTTTCTTT. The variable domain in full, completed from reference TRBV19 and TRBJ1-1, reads DGGITQSPKYLFRKEGQNVTLSCEQNLNHDAMYWYRQDPGQGLRLIYYSQIVNDFQKGDIAEGYSVSREKKESFPLTVTSAQKNPTAFYLCASEGPSHTEAFFGQGTRLTVV.

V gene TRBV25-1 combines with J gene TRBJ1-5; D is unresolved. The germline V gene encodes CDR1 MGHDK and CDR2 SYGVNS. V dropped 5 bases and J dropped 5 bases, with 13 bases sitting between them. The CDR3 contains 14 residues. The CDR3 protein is CASSPLRSDQPQHF. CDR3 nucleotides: TGTGCCAGCAGTCCCCTTCGGTCCGATCAGCCCCAGCATTTT. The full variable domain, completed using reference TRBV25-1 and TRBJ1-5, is EADIYQTPRYLVIGTGKKITLECSQTMGHDKMYWYQQDPGMELHLIHYSYGVNSTEKGDLSSESTVSRIRTEHFPLTLESARPSHTSQYLCASSPLRSDQPQHFGDGTRLSIL.

The CDR3 DNA reads as TGCGCCAGCAGTCCGGGACAGGTGCCAGGCGGCTACACCTTC. As protein: CASSPGQVPGGYTF. The gene calls are TRBV10-2 and TRBJ1-2; TRBD1 agrees at 8 bases. This CDR3 is 14 amino acids long. From germline, CDR1 is WSHSY and CDR2 SAAADI. The trim removed 5 bases at V and 8 bases at J, leaving 10 bases unmatched.

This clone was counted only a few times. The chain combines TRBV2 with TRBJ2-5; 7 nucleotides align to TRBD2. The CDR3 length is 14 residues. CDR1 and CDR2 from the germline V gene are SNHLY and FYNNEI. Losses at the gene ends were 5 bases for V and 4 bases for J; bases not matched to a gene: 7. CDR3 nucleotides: TGTGCCAGCAGTCCCCTTGGGGGGGGAGAGACCCAGTACTTC. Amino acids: CASSPLGGGETQYF. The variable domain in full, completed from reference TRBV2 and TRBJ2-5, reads EPEVTQTPSHQVTQMGQEVILRCVPISNHLYFYWYRQILGQKVEFLVSFYNNEISEKSEIFDDQFSVERPDGSNFTLKIRSTKLEDSAMYFCASSPLGGGETQYFGPGTRLLVL.

CDR3 nucleotide sequence: TGTGCCATCAGGGAATATACGGGAGAGCAGTTCTTC. It translates to CAIREYTGEQFF. The genes are TRBV10-3 and TRBJ2-1; D might be TRBD2 (5 bases). This CDR3 comprises 12 residues. Germline V gene data show CDR1 as ENHRY and CDR2 as SYGVKD. Trimming took off 6 bases at V and 10 bases at J, with 13 bases between the two ends.

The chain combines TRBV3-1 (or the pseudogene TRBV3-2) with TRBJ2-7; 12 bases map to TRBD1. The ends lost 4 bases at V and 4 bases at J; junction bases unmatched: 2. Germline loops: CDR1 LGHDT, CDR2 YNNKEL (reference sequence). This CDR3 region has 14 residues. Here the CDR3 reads CASSRGQGAYEQYF. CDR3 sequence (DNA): TGTGCCAGCAGCCGGGGACAGGGGGCTTACGAGCAGTACTTC.

CDR3: CASSPLGQKNEKLFF. The CDR3 nucleotides are TGCGCCAGCAGCCCCCTGGGACAGAAAAATGAAAAACTGTTTTTT. V gene TRBV4-1 combines with J gene TRBJ1-4; TRBD1 matches at 7 bases. The CDR3 consists of 15 residues. From germline, CDR1 is MGHRA and CDR2 YSYEKL. V was pared by 4 bases and J by 5 bases, with 7 bases of the junction left unmatched.

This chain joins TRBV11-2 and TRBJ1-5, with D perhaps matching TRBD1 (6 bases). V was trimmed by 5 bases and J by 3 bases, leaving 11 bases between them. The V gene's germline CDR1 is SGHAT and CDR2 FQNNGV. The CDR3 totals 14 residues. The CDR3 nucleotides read TGTGCCAGCAGCCCTGGACAGCCCAATCAGCCCCAGCATTTT. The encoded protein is CASSPGQPNQPQHF.

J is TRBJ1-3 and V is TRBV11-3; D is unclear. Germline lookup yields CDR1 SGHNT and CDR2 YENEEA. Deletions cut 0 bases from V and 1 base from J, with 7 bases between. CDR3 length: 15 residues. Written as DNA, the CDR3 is TGTGCCAGCAGCTTAGATGGAAATTCTGGAAACACCATATATTTT. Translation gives CASSLDGNSGNTIYF. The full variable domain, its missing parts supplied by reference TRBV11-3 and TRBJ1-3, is EAGVVQSPRYKIIEKKQPVAFWCNPISGHNTLYWYLQNLGQGPELLIRYENEEAVDDSQLPKDRFSAERLKGVDSTLKIQPAELGDSAVYLCASSLDGNSGNTIYFGEGSWLTVV.

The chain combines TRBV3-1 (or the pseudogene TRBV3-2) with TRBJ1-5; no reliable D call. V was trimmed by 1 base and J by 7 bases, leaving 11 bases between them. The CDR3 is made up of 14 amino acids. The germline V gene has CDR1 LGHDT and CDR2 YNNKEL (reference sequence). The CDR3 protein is CASSQGAVRQPQHF. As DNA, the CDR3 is TGTGCCAGCAGCCAAGGGGCAGTGCGACAGCCCCAGCATTTT.

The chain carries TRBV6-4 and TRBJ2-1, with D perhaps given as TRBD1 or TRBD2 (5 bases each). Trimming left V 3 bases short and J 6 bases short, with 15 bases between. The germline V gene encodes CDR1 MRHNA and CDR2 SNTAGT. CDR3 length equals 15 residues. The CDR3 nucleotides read TGTGCCAGCAGTGAAATGGCAGGGACCCTCAATGAGCAGTTCTTC. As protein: CASSEMAGTLNEQFF.

The CDR3 nucleotides read TGTGCCAGCAGCCCGGGAGACGTGGCGGATTCCTACAATGAGCAGTTCTTC. Protein: CASSPGDVADSYNEQFF. This sequence joins TRBV5-8 and TRBJ2-1; D is possibly TRBD2 (6 bases). CDR3 length: 17 amino acids. V was cut by 4 bases and J by 1 base, with 18 bases left in between. Looked up from germline, CDR1 is SGHTS and CDR2 is YDEGEE.

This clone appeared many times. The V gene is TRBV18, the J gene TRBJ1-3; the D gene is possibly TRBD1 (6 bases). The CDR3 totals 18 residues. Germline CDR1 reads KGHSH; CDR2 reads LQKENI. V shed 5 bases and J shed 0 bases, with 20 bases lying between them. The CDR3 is CASSTTGLGQISGNTIYF. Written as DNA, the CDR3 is TGTGCCAGCTCAACGACAGGCCTGGGCCAAATCTCTGGAAACACCATATATTTT.

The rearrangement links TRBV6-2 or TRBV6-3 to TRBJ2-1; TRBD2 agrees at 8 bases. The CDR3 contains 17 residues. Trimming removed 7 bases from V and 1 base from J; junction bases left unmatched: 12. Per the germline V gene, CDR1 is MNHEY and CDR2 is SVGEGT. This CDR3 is CASTPGGGRNSYNEQFF. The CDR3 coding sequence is TGTGCCAGCACCCCGGGGGGCGGGAGGAATTCCTACAATGAGCAGTTCTTC.

CDR3 amino acids: CAISGGRVTEAFF. CDR3 DNA sequence: TGTGCCATCAGTGGAGGGAGGGTAACTGAAGCTTTCTTT. V and J are TRBV10-3 and TRBJ1-1; D not resolved. V shed 4 bases and J shed 5 bases, with 11 bases lying between them. The CDR3 is 13 residues long. Germline CDR1 and CDR2: ENHRY and SYGVKD.